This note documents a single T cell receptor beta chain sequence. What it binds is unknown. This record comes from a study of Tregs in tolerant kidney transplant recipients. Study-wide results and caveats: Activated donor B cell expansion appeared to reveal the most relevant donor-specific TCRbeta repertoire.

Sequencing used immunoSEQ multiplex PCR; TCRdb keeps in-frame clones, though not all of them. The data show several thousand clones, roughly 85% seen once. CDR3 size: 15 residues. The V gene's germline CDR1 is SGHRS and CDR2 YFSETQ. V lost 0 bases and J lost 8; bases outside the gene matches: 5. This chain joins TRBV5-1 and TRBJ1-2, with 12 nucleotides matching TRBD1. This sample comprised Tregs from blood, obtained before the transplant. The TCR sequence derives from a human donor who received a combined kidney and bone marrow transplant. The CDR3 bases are TGCGCCAGCAGCTTGGCCGGGACAGGGGGCGAGGGCTACACCTTC. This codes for CASSLAGTGGEGYTF.